Each of the 23 T cell receptor beta chains below was sequenced from the same sample in a study of T-cell reconstitution after alpha-beta-depleted transplantation in children. Preparation of the TCRbeta library involved a method that used unique molecular identifiers. TCRdb re-called the PCR reads through MiXCR, storing one row per CDR3 protein. The table has 170,000 or so distinct CDR3 sequences, about 6.4% seen once. This sample comprised PBMCs from the stem cell graft donor, obtained from the stem cell graft. The receptors derive from a human donor who donated a stem cell graft to a child with Wiskott-Aldrich syndrome.

In its sample, this clonotype was seen many times. The J gene is TRBJ1-1, the V gene TRBV7-8; weak D call: TRBD1 (5 bases). Germline V CDR1 and CDR2: SGHVS, FQNEAQ. This CDR3 is 13 amino acids long. Deletions cut 4 bases from V and 7 bases from J, with 13 bases between. The CDR3 DNA reads TGTGCCAGCAGCTCCCAGGGTCGCAATGAAGCTTTCTTT. Amino acids: CASSSQGRNEAFF.

This clonotype has a handful of counts. The chain has TRBV7-9 and TRBJ2-5; unclear D gene. The V end lost 3 bases, the J end lost 4 bases, and 9 bases lay between the germline ends. Germline V gene data show CDR1 as SEHNR and CDR2 as FQNEAQ (reference sequence). This CDR3 contains 13 residues. This CDR3 is CASSFPPGETQYF. As DNA, the CDR3 is TGTGCCAGCAGCTTTCCCCCGGGAGAGACCCAGTACTTC.

This clonotype was seen ten or more times. At one end, the junction sequence differs from germline, possibly due to a read error. This chain links TRBV28 with TRBJ2-5; 12 bases are a match to TRBD2. The CDR3 spans 20 residues. Germline loops: CDR1 MDHEN, CDR2 SYDVKM. The CDR3 is CASSFPGTSGFYRDQETQYF. DNA for the CDR3: TGTGCCAGCAGTTTTCCCGGGACTAGCGGGTTCTACCGAGACCAGGAGACCCAGTACTTC.

V is TRBV6-5 and J is TRBJ2-2; D gene ambiguous. V was cut by 0 bases and J by 1 base, with 9 bases left in between. CDR1 and CDR2 from the germline V gene are MNHEY and SVGAGI. The CDR3 is 16 amino acids. Here the CDR3 reads CASSYSQLLNTGELFF. For the CDR3, the DNA is TGTGCCAGCAGTTACTCGCAACTTCTGAACACCGGGGAGCTGTTTTTT.

At least ten counts were recorded for this clonotype. The rearrangement uses TRBV10-3 and TRBJ1-1; 7 bases line up with TRBD1. J was trimmed by 4 bases and V by 8 bases; bases with no gene match: 7. The CDR3 has 13 residues. Germline loops: CDR1 ENHRY, CDR2 SYGVKD. The CDR3 DNA sequence: TGTGCCATCCGGGACAGAGGAGCCACTGAAGCTTTCTTT. It encodes CAIRDRGATEAFF.

This clonotype was seen ten or more times. The chain has TRBV7-2 and TRBJ2-2; D is undetermined. V lost 3 bases to trimming and J lost 1 base, with 9 bases between them. Germline values: CDR1 SGHTA, CDR2 FQGNSA. The CDR3 runs to 15 residues. The CDR3 is CASSLLIMNTGELFF. In DNA, the CDR3 is TGTGCCAGCAGCTTGCTGATAATGAACACCGGGGAGCTGTTTTTT.

V gene TRBV3-1 combines with J gene TRBJ2-7, with D possibly being TRBD1 (5 bases). Germline lookup yields CDR1 LGHDT and CDR2 YNNKEL (reference sequence). The CDR3 has 19 amino acids. V was pared by 4 bases and J by 1 base, with 26 bases between. The CDR3 reads CASSPMLRTTRVGSYEQYF. In DNA form, the CDR3 reads TGTGCCAGCAGCCCTATGCTCAGGACAACCCGGGTCGGATCCTACGAGCAGTACTTC.

This clonotype has ten or more counts. The V gene is TRBV4-3, the J gene TRBJ2-3; the D is unclear. CDR3 length equals 12 residues. V was cut by 2 bases and J by 9 bases, with 9 bases left in between. In germline, CDR1 is LGHNA, CDR2 YSLEER. This CDR3 is CASSQTGETQYF. CDR3 bases: TGCGCCAGCAGCCAAACGGGTGAAACGCAGTATTTT.

The chain's CDR3 is CASSEGQGGLYGYTF. DNA of the CDR3: TGCGCCAGCAGTGAGGGACAGGGAGGCCTCTATGGCTACACCTTC. The rearrangement joins TRBV10-1 to TRBJ1-2; TRBD1 agrees at 8 bases. This CDR3 has 15 residues. The germline V gene has CDR1 WNHNN and CDR2 SYGVQD (reference sequence). Germline trimming cut 2 bases from V and 4 bases from J; bases unmatched to any gene: 6.

The chain employs TRBV5-6 and TRBJ2-2, with D perhaps matching TRBD1 (6 bases). Germline loops: CDR1 SGHDT, CDR2 YYEEEE. The CDR3 is made up of 16 amino acids. The V end was cut by 8 bases, the J end by 5 bases, with 22 bases between. CDR3 sequence (DNA): TGTGCCAGGGGCTCCGGGCTCAGGGGCAGGACCGGGGAGCTGTTTTTT. Translated, it gives CARGSGLRGRTGELFF.

This clonotype was detected many times. This chain connects TRBV29-1 to TRBJ2-3; D not certain. CDR3 length: 14 amino acids. The germline V gene has CDR1 SQVTM and CDR2 ANQGSEA. V lost 4 bases and J lost 1, with 12 bases in between. The CDR3 DNA is TGCAGCGTTGCATCGCCTAGAGGCACAGATACGCAGTATTTT. It yields the protein CSVASPRGTDTQYF.

At least ten counts were recorded for this clonotype. The chain uses TRBV12-3 or TRBV12-4 and TRBJ2-6; TRBD1 might be the D (5 bases). V lost 5 bases and J lost 2, with 7 bases in between. There are 14 residues in the CDR3. The CDR3 coding sequence is TGTGCCAGCAGTCAGGGCGCTGGGGCCAACGTCCTGACTTTC. It encodes CASSQGAGANVLTF.

This clonotype was seen repeatedly, ten times or more. This chain uses TRBV5-1 with TRBJ2-5; 14 nucleotides line up with TRBD2. The CDR3 consists of 15 residues. Germline lookup yields CDR1 SGHRS and CDR2 YFSETQ. V was clipped by 4 bases and J by 3 bases; unmatched bases: 2. The CDR3 region has the DNA TGCGCCAGCAGCCCGGGACTAGCGGGAGAAGAGACCCAGTACTTC. Amino acid sequence: CASSPGLAGEETQYF.

This chain uses TRBV20-1 with TRBJ1-2; D not resolved. The germline V and J ends were trimmed by 7 bases and 6 bases, with 18 bases remaining between them. CDR1 and CDR2 (germline): DFQATT, SNEGSKA (reference sequence). There are 13 residues in the CDR3. CDR3 bases: TGCAGTGTTACCCAGCCCCGGGCGGATGGCTACACCTTC. Encoded protein: CSVTQPRADGYTF.

The chain couples TRBV2 to TRBJ2-3; 14 bases agree with TRBD2. In germline, CDR1 is SNHLY, CDR2 FYNNEI. With V trimmed by 10 bases and J by 5 bases, 20 bases remained unmatched. The CDR3 is 19 amino acids. This chain's CDR3 is CAICFGLAGGSHGIDTQYF. The CDR3 coding sequence is TGTGCCATCTGTTTTGGACTAGCGGGGGGTTCGCACGGGATAGATACGCAGTATTTT.

This clonotype was seen only a few times. The V gene is TRBV7-9, the J gene TRBJ1-2; D gene uncertain. V was trimmed by 0 bases and J by 10 bases, leaving 15 bases between them. The germline gives CDR1 SEHNR, CDR2 FQNEAQ (reference sequence). This CDR3 is 14 amino acids long. The CDR3 bases are TGTGCCAGCAGCTTAGCGCTTCAAGGGAATGCCTACACCTTC. It is translated as CASSLALQGNAYTF.

This clonotype showed up many times. J is TRBJ2-2 and V is TRBV9; D may match TRBD1 or TRBD2 (6 bases each). Germline assignment: CDR1 SGDLS and CDR2 YYNGEE. The ends were cut back, 3 bases at V and 0 bases at J, with 15 bases in the middle. The CDR3 totals 17 residues. This chain's CDR3 is CASSEGGRGTNTGELFF. CDR3 nucleotides: TGTGCCAGCAGCGAGGGGGGACGGGGAACGAACACCGGGGAGCTGTTTTTT.

Ten or more counts support this clonotype. This chain connects TRBV5-5 to TRBJ2-2; a weak D match, TRBD1 (5 bases). The CDR3 is 14 residues long. Deletions cut 1 base from V and 6 bases from J, with 10 bases between. Germline loops: CDR1 SGHKS, CDR2 YYEKEE (reference sequence). CDR3 bases: TGTGCCAGCAGCTTGCTCAGGGTTTCCGGGGAGCTGTTTTTT. It translates to CASSLLRVSGELFF. Looking up the rest from reference TRBV5-5 and TRBJ2-2 gives the full variable domain: DAGVTQSPTHLIKTRGQQVTLRCSPISGHKSVSWYQQVLGQGPQFIFQYYEKEERGRGNFPDRFSARQFPNYSSELNVNALLLGDSALYLCASSLLRVSGELFFGEGSRLTVL.

This clonotype came up many times. The CDR3 here is CSAGFRDRLHSPLHF. CDR3 coding DNA: TGCAGTGCTGGATTTCGGGACAGACTTCATTCACCCCTCCACTTT. The chain has TRBV20-1 and TRBJ1-6, with 7 bases that match TRBD1. Germline trimming cut 5 bases from V and 8 bases from J; bases unmatched to any gene: 12. This CDR3 contains 15 residues. Germline loops: CDR1 DFQATT, CDR2 SNEGSKA (reference sequence).

This clonotype was picked up many times. The chain couples TRBV11-2 to TRBJ1-6; D not resolved. CDR3 length: 15 residues. Deletions cut 6 bases from V and 3 bases from J, with 12 bases between. CDR1 and CDR2 (germline): SGHAT, FQNNGV. The CDR3 DNA reads TGTGCCAGCAGTAGAACAGTTATCTATAATTCACCCCTCCACTTT. As protein: CASSRTVIYNSPLHF. Full variable domain (rest looked up from reference TRBV11-2 and TRBJ1-6): EAGVAQSPRYKIIEKRQSVAFWCNPISGHATLYWYQQILGQGPKLLIQFQNNGVVDDSQLPKDRFSAERLKGVDSTLKIQPAKLEDSAVYLCASSRTVIYNSPLHFGNGTRLTVT.

This clonotype has more than one count but fewer than ten. V is TRBV3-1 and J is TRBJ2-7; possible D gene TRBD1, 7 bases. Trimming took off 0 bases at V and 5 bases at J, with 14 bases between the two ends. Germline V gene data show CDR1 as LGHDT and CDR2 as YNNKEL (reference sequence). The CDR3 extends over 15 amino acids. The CDR3 loop is CASSQEWQGGNEQYF. CDR3 nucleotides: TGTGCCAGCAGCCAAGAATGGCAGGGGGGTAACGAGCAGTACTTC.

This clonotype was detected many times. The chain combines TRBV29-1 with TRBJ2-5, with 12 bases aligning to TRBD2. Per the germline V gene, CDR1 is SQVTM and CDR2 is ANQGSEA. V was pared by 7 bases and J by 5 bases, with 5 bases of the junction left unmatched. CDR3 length equals 13 residues. The CDR3 reads CSGTSGTTETQYF. The CDR3 nucleotides read TGCAGCGGGACTAGCGGGACTACTGAGACCCAGTACTTC.

The chain uses TRBV3-1 and TRBJ2-3; D remains ambiguous. The CDR3 is 14 residues long. CDR1 is LGHDT, CDR2 YNNKEL, per germline (reference sequence). The germline V and J ends were trimmed by 4 bases and 5 bases, with 13 bases remaining between them. CDR3 loop: CASSLRAQGDTQYF. CDR3 DNA: TGTGCCAGCAGCCTAAGGGCTCAAGGAGATACGCAGTATTTT.